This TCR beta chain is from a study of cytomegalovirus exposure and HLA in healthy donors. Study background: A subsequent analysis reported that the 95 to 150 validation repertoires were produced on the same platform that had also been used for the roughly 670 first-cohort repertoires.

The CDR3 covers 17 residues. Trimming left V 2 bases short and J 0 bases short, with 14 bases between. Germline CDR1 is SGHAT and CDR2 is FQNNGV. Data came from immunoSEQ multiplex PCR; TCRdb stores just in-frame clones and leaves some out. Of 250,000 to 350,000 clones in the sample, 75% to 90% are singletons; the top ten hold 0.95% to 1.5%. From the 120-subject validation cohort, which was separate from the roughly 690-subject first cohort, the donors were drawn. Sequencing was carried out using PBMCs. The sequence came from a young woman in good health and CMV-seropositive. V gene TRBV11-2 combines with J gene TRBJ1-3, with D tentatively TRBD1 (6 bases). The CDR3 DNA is TGTGCCAGCAGCTTATTTGGGACACCGAGCTCTGGAAACACCATATATTTT. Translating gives CASSLFGTPSSGNTIYF.